This passage covers 9 T cell receptor beta chains from one sample sequenced in a study of shared clonotypes between healthy human individuals. Using immunoSEQ multiplex PCR, the repertoire was profiled, and TCRdb retains in-frame clones only, with some absent. The sample has approximately 1,000,000 clones; roughly 77% are singletons. Sequencing was performed on memory CD4+ T cells from PBMCs. Sample subset: CD45RA-negative fraction. The origin of the receptors is a man younger than 35 in good health. Some clones in this sample may be carry-over from other donors' samples.

V gene TRBV5-1 combines with J gene TRBJ2-7; 9 nucleotides agree with TRBD1. Germline V gene sequence: CDR1 SGHRS, CDR2 YFSETQ. The junction had 5 bases not matched to a gene; V was cut back by 4 bases and J by 3 bases. The CDR3 has 14 amino acids. As DNA, the CDR3 is TGCGCCAGCAGCCCGGACAGGGGTAGCTACGAGCAGTACTTC. It is translated as CASSPDRGSYEQYF. Full variable domain (remainder filled in from reference TRBV5-1 and TRBJ2-7): KAGVTQTPRYLIKTRGQQVTLSCSPISGHRSVSWYQQTPGQGLQFLFEYFSETQRNKGNFPGRFSGRQFSNSRSEMNVSTLELGDSALYLCASSPDRGSYEQYFGPGTRLTVT.

The CDR3 spells CASSQTSSYEQYF. The CDR3 DNA is TGTGCCAGCAGCCAGACTTCCTCCTACGAGCAGTACTTC. The chain carries TRBV4-2 and TRBJ2-7; D is ambiguous. The V end was cut by 3 bases, the J end by 0 bases, with 6 bases between. The CDR3 loop spans 13 amino acids. From germline, CDR1 is LGHNA and CDR2 YNFKEQ.

This clone came up once. The CDR3 region has the DNA TGCGCCAGCAGCTCAGTAGCGGCAATCCGGGGGAATGAGCAGTTCTTC. This encodes CASSSVAAIRGNEQFF. The chain links TRBV5-1 to TRBJ2-1; perhaps TRBD2 as D (6 bases). V lost 3 bases, J lost 7 bases, and 20 bases lay in between. This CDR3 spans 16 amino acids. Germline V gene lookup returns CDR1 SGHRS and CDR2 YFSETQ. The variable domain in full, with the rest retrieved from reference TRBV5-1 and TRBJ2-1, is KAGVTQTPRYLIKTRGQQVTLSCSPISGHRSVSWYQQTPGQGLQFLFEYFSETQRNKGNFPGRFSGRQFSNSRSEMNVSTLELGDSALYLCASSSVAAIRGNEQFFGPGTRLTVL.

The chain couples TRBV7-3 to TRBJ2-1; 10 nucleotides match TRBD2. The CDR3 runs to 15 residues. Germline V CDR1 and CDR2: SGHTA, FQGTGA. V shed 5 bases, J shed 5 bases, and the junction held 6 bases outside the gene matches. CDR3 protein: CASSPTSGTHNEQFF. The CDR3 bases are TGTGCCAGCAGCCCCACTAGCGGGACACACAATGAGCAGTTCTTC.

This chain connects TRBV5-4 to TRBJ2-7; D remains ambiguous. In germline, CDR1 is SGHNT, CDR2 YYREEE (reference sequence). The V gene lost 1 base and the J gene lost 7 bases, with 18 bases spanning the gap. This CDR3 has 15 amino acids. The CDR3 coding sequence is TGTGCCAGCAGCTTGAGACAAGGCCCAACCAAAGAGCAGTACTTC. It specifies CASSLRQGPTKEQYF.

This clone was counted a single time. The chain links TRBV19 to TRBJ2-7; D possibly uses TRBD1 or TRBD2 (6 bases each). V was clipped by 3 bases and J by 6 bases, with 12 bases between them. Germline CDR1 LNHDA, CDR2 SQIVND (reference sequence). This CDR3 is 13 amino acids long. Written as DNA, the CDR3 is TGTGCCAGTAGTATTTCACAGGGAGGCGAGCAGTACTTC. The encoded protein is CASSISQGGEQYF.

This chain joins TRBV9 and TRBJ2-3; D gene unclear. V was clipped by 0 bases and J by 3 bases, with 11 bases between them. This CDR3 is 15 amino acids long. Germline V gene lookup returns CDR1 SGDLS and CDR2 YYNGEE. Written as DNA, the CDR3 is TGTGCCAGCAGCGTAGGGCTATCTCGAACAGATACGCAGTATTTT. Its protein product is CASSVGLSRTDTQYF.

The V and J genes are TRBV23-1 and TRBJ2-7; tentatively, D is TRBD2 (5 bases). TRBV23-1 has ORF status, its function being uncertain. V was pared by 3 bases and J by 3 bases, with 18 bases between. The CDR3 is made up of 16 amino acids. The CDR3 DNA reads TGCGCCAGCAGTCAGTTTGGTGGAGGACCGGTCTACGAGCAGTACTTC. Its protein product is CASSQFGGGPVYEQYF.

The chain is built from TRBV5-1 and TRBJ2-1; D is perhaps TRBD1 (7 bases). This CDR3 is built from 15 residues. Trimming left V 4 bases short and J 6 bases short, with 17 bases between. Germline values: CDR1 SGHRS, CDR2 YFSETQ. The CDR3 coding sequence is TGCGCCAGCAGCCAATCATCAGGGGGGATCAATGAGCAGTTCTTC. It translates to CASSQSSGGINEQFF.